These 19 T cell receptor beta chains originate from one sample sequenced in a study of tumor-infiltrating lymphocytes in localized non-small cell lung cancer. Here immunoSEQ multiplex PCR was the method, and the copy in TCRdb shows in-frame clones only, minus some. The sample includes approximately 13,000 clones, less than 85% of them seen just once. The sequenced sample was lung tumor tissue. Receptors were obtained from a human donor with non-small cell lung cancer.

J is TRBJ2-7 and V is TRBV18; D not certain. The CDR3 length is 13 residues. Trimming took 3 bases from V and 5 from J, leaving 11 bases between them. Germline values: CDR1 KGHSH, CDR2 LQKENI. The CDR3 is CASSPWRENEQYF. CDR3 in DNA: TGTGCCAGCTCACCCTGGAGAGAGAACGAGCAGTACTTC. The entire variable domain, with the rest obtained from reference TRBV18 and TRBJ2-7, is as follows: NAGVMQNPRHLVRRRGQEARLRCSPMKGHSHVYWYRQLPEEGLKFMVYLQKENIIDESGMPKERFSAEFPKEGPSILRIQQVVRGDSAAYFCASSPWRENEQYFGPGTRLTVT.

The chain combines TRBV19 with TRBJ2-7; no clear D gene. Germline assignment: CDR1 LNHDA and CDR2 SQIVND (reference sequence). V dropped 4 bases and J dropped 1 base, with 8 bases sitting between them. This CDR3 spans 13 amino acids. In DNA form, the CDR3 reads TGTGCCAGTAGTAAGGTTGCGTCCTACGAGCAGTACTTC. Its protein is CASSKVASYEQYF. The variable domain in full, completed from reference TRBV19 and TRBJ2-7, reads DGGITQSPKYLFRKEGQNVTLSCEQNLNHDAMYWYRQDPGQGLRLIYYSQIVNDFQKGDIAEGYSVSREKKESFPLTVTSAQKNPTAFYLCASSKVASYEQYFGPGTRLTVT.

The V call is TRBV4-1, the J call TRBJ2-1, with D uncertain. This CDR3 is built from 14 residues. Per germline, CDR1 MGHRA and CDR2 YSYEKL. Trimming shortened V by 4 bases and J by 9 bases, and 16 bases separated the two germline ends. CDR3 DNA: TGCGCCAGCAGCCGCACCGTCCCGACCGGTGAGCAGTTCTTC. Protein: CASSRTVPTGEQFF.

The chain couples TRBV7-2 to TRBJ2-7; no reliable D call. Trimming took off 0 bases at V and 4 bases at J, with 10 bases between the two ends. This CDR3 region has 14 residues. CDR1 is SGHTA and CDR2 is FQGNSA in the germline V gene. The DNA of the CDR3 is TGTGCCAGCAGCTTAGCGTTAAGTCGGTACGAGCAGTACTTC. Amino acid sequence: CASSLALSRYEQYF.

The chain links TRBV9 to TRBJ1-2, with D unresolved. Trimming removed 0 bases from V and 7 bases from J, with 13 bases in between. Germline loops: CDR1 SGDLS, CDR2 YYNGEE. The CDR3 consists of 14 residues. The CDR3 DNA sequence: TGTGCCAGCAGCGTAGGTTCAGGAGTGAGTGGCTACACCTTC. Translating it yields CASSVGSGVSGYTF.

The rearrangement uses TRBV4-3 and TRBJ2-2; no reliable D call. V was clipped by 0 bases and J by 7 bases, with 9 bases between them. This CDR3 has 14 residues. CDR1 is LGHNA and CDR2 is YSLEER in the germline V gene. The CDR3 coding sequence is TGCGCCAGCAGCCAAGATCGGGTATTCGGGGAGCTGTTTTTT. Protein product: CASSQDRVFGELFF.

The table lists this clone with a few counts. The chain couples TRBV28 to TRBJ1-1; D is uncertain. There are 15 residues in the CDR3. V was cut by 3 bases and J by 2 bases, with 13 bases left in between. Germline CDR1 reads MDHEN; CDR2 reads SYDVKM. CDR3 nucleotide sequence: TGTGCCAGCAGTTTCCCCAGGCTGGTAAACACTGAAGCTTTCTTT. This sequence encodes CASSFPRLVNTEAFF.

This clone rates as medium-sized. This chain uses TRBV13 with TRBJ2-7, with TRBD2 matching over 13 bases. In germline, CDR1 is PRHDT, CDR2 FYEKMQ (reference sequence). The CDR3 contains 16 residues. Unmatched junction bases numbered 9, after V lost 5 bases and J lost 5 bases. The CDR3 sequence is CASSNSRTSGSHEQYF. CDR3 bases: TGTGCCAGCAGCAATAGCAGGACTAGCGGGAGCCACGAGCAGTACTTC.

This clone was seen only once. The V call is TRBV18, the J call TRBJ2-5; D call uncertain. This CDR3 is built from 13 residues. Germline V gene sequence: CDR1 KGHSH, CDR2 LQKENI. V was clipped by 3 bases and J by 3 bases, with 8 bases between them. CDR3 amino acids: CASSPGPKETQYF. In nucleotides, the CDR3 is TGTGCCAGCTCACCCGGGCCAAAAGAGACCCAGTACTTC.

The chain employs TRBV28 and TRBJ2-1; TRBD1 agrees at 8 bases. The CDR3 runs 11 residues. The V gene end was trimmed by 4 bases and the J gene end by 15 bases; junction bases not matched to a gene: 5. CDR1 is MDHEN, CDR2 SYDVKM, per germline. CDR3 sequence reads: CASSSRQGRFF. The CDR3 coding sequence is TGTGCCAGCAGTTCTAGACAGGGGCGGTTCTTC.

The chain uses TRBV18 and TRBJ1-4; D gene unclear. Trimming removed 3 bases from V and 0 bases from J, with 5 bases in between. The germline V gene encodes CDR1 KGHSH and CDR2 LQKENI. The CDR3 covers 14 residues. This CDR3 is CASSPIATNEKLFF. CDR3 coding DNA: TGTGCCAGCTCACCGATTGCAACTAATGAAAAACTGTTTTTT.

A word on this clone: No conserved phenylalanine or tryptophan ends this CDR3, so it is likely a read error. Because the CDR3's place on the DNA is in doubt, the DNA is left out and the CDR3 is given as listed by TCRdb. V gene TRBV30 combines with J gene TRBJ1-2. Germline CDR1 GTSNPN, CDR2 SVGIG (reference sequence). Including both end residues, the CDR3 is 12 amino acids long. CDR3 protein: CAWSFQDGDYHY.

This clone ranks as large. V usage is TRBV18 and J usage is TRBJ1-1; D gene ambiguous. The germline V gene has CDR1 KGHSH and CDR2 LQKENI. The CDR3 spans 19 residues. V lost 1 base, J lost 2 bases, and 23 bases lay in between. CDR3: CASSPLPADIGSSNTEAFF. The DNA of the CDR3 is TGTGCCAGCTCACCACTTCCTGCAGACATCGGGAGCTCAAACACTGAAGCTTTCTTT.

The chain links TRBV4-3 to TRBJ2-7; weak D call: TRBD1 (6 bases). CDR3 length: 15 amino acids. Between the trimmed V and J ends, which lost 0 bases and 4 bases, there was a span of 13 bases. Germline CDR1 LGHNA, CDR2 YSLEER. The CDR3 reads CASSQEWTERYEQYF. DNA for the CDR3: TGCGCCAGCAGCCAAGAATGGACAGAAAGGTACGAGCAGTACTTC.

The chain uses TRBV27 and TRBJ1-5; D is possibly TRBD1 (5 bases). The CDR3 covers 17 residues. The V and J ends lost 4 bases and 1 base respectively, with 17 bases between them. CDR1 MNHEY and CDR2 SMNVEV come from the germline V gene (reference sequence). The CDR3 DNA reads as TGTGCCAGCAGTTCCCTATCTAGGGGCAGCAGCAATCAGCCCCAGCATTTT. It specifies CASSSLSRGSSNQPQHF.

This clone was observed a handful of times. The rearrangement links TRBV5-4 to TRBJ2-7, with 9 bases lining up with TRBD2. The CDR3 length is 14 residues. Germline loops: CDR1 SGHNT, CDR2 YYREEE (reference sequence). V shed 4 bases, J shed 2 bases, and the junction held 4 bases outside the gene matches. Here the CDR3 reads CASSPGLAAYEQYF. The CDR3, as DNA: TGTGCCAGCAGCCCGGGACTAGCTGCCTACGAGCAGTACTTC.

The chain is built from TRBV14 and TRBJ2-1; a weak D match, TRBD2 (6 bases). The CDR3 spans 11 residues. Trimming pared 7 bases from V and 10 bases from J, leaving 11 bases between. Germline V gene sequence: CDR1 SGHDN, CDR2 FVKESK. The CDR3 nucleotides read TGTGCCAGCAATTCGGCGGGGGAGCAGTTCTTC. Amino acid sequence: CASNSAGEQFF.

The V gene is TRBV5-5, the J gene TRBJ1-6; no clear D gene. The V gene lost 4 bases and the J gene lost 7 bases, with 12 bases spanning the gap. In germline, CDR1 is SGHKS, CDR2 YYEKEE (reference sequence). The CDR3 has 14 residues. The chain's CDR3 is CASSKEVINSPLHF. The CDR3 region has the DNA TGTGCCAGCAGCAAGGAGGTAATCAATTCACCCCTCCACTTT.

This clone was detected only a few times. The CDR3 DNA is TGTGCCAGCAGCCCCAGGACAGGGTGGAGGAACACTGAAGCTTTCTTT. This translates into CASSPRTGWRNTEAFF. The chain couples TRBV7-2 to TRBJ1-1, with 8 bases aligning to TRBD1. V gave up 5 bases and J gave up 1 base; unmatched junction bases: 9. The CDR3 runs to 16 residues. CDR1 SGHTA and CDR2 FQGNSA come from the germline V gene.